The 31 T cell receptor beta chains in this list originate from one sample, sequenced in a study of T-cell memory formation after mild COVID-19. A single record per CDR3 protein comes from TCRdb applying MiXCR to the 5' RACE reads. The sample records 150,000 or so distinct CDR3 sequences, around 15% being singletons. The sample comprised PBMCs or a T cell subset sorted from them (not recorded which). The receptors originated from an adult woman who had mild COVID-19 (a few samples of this study predate the infection). Cell type and time point are not known.

The CDR3 bases are TGTGCCAGCAGCTTACTGGCGGGGGGGATCACAGATACGCAGTATTTT. Translated: CASSLLAGGITDTQYF. The chain couples TRBV5-6 to TRBJ2-3; 9 bases map to TRBD2. The CDR3 loop spans 16 amino acids. Trimming at V came to 2 bases and at J to 2 bases, leaving 6 bases not matched to a gene. CDR1 and CDR2 from the germline V gene are SGHDT and YYEEEE.

This clonotype was observed many times. The chain combines TRBV5-1 with TRBJ2-3; tentatively, D is TRBD2 (5 bases). The germline V gene encodes CDR1 SGHRS and CDR2 YFSETQ. Deletions cut 4 bases from V and 4 bases from J, with 16 bases between. The CDR3 is 15 amino acids. The CDR3 region is CASSHGELGPDTQYF. The CDR3, as DNA: TGCGCCAGCAGCCACGGGGAATTGGGCCCAGATACGCAGTATTTT.

This clonotype was counted only a few times. The chain links TRBV19 to TRBJ1-5; 10 nucleotides agree with TRBD1. The CDR3 covers 17 residues. Germline values: CDR1 LNHDA, CDR2 SQIVND (reference sequence). The J segment lost 4 bases and the V segment lost 4 bases, leaving 10 bases of the junction unmatched. The CDR3 DNA sequence: TGTGCCAGTAGTAGCCGGGACAGGGGCCCTTTTAATCAGCCCCAGCATTTT. The encoded protein is CASSSRDRGPFNQPQHF.

Ten or more counts support this clonotype. The CDR3 region has the DNA TGCGCCAGCAGCGCGGACCAACCGGGACGCGATACGCAGTATTTT. Amino acids: CASSADQPGRDTQYF. V and J are TRBV5-1 and TRBJ2-3, with D perhaps TRBD1 or TRBD2 (5 bases each). From germline, CDR1 is SGHRS and CDR2 YFSETQ. The V end lost 4 bases, the J end lost 6 bases, and 18 bases lay between the germline ends. The CDR3 length is 15 residues.

This clonotype was detected ten times or more. The chain uses TRBV12-3 or TRBV12-4 and TRBJ1-2, with 7 bases matching TRBD1. This CDR3 has 12 residues. J lost 6 bases, V lost 6 bases, and 4 bases had no gene match. The CDR3 reads CASRIGGHGYTF. As DNA, the CDR3 is TGTGCCAGCAGAATAGGGGGCCATGGCTACACCTTC.

This clonotype was seen only a few times. The rearrangement uses TRBV4-1 and TRBJ2-7; D possibly corresponds to TRBD2 (5 bases). The germline V gene has CDR1 MGHRA and CDR2 YSYEKL. The V gene lost 6 bases and the J gene lost 1 base, with 13 bases spanning the gap. This CDR3 has 14 amino acids. The chain's CDR3 is CASRAGIGSYEQYF. CDR3 sequence (DNA): TGCGCCAGCAGGGCCGGGATTGGGTCCTACGAGCAGTACTTC.

This clonotype was counted only a few times. The J gene is TRBJ1-1, the V gene TRBV7-3; D gene uncertain. Germline CDR1 reads SGHTA; CDR2 reads FQGTGA. This CDR3 is built from 14 residues. Trimming took 0 bases from V and 7 from J, leaving 12 bases between them. The CDR3 bases are TGTGCCAGCAGCTTAACACCGGGGTTCGGTGAAGCTTTCTTT. Translation gives CASSLTPGFGEAFF. The variable domain in full, completed from reference TRBV7-3 and TRBJ1-1, reads GAGVSQTPSNKVTEKGKYVELRCDPISGHTALYWYRQSLGQGPEFLIYFQGTGAADDSGLPNDRFFAVRPEGSVSTLKIQRTERGDSAVYLCASSLTPGFGEAFFGQGTRLTVV.

This clonotype appeared many times. This chain uses TRBV13 with TRBJ2-1, with D possibly matching TRBD2 (6 bases). This CDR3 has 14 amino acids. In germline, CDR1 is PRHDT, CDR2 FYEKMQ (reference sequence). Trimming removed 4 bases at V and 7 bases at J, with 14 bases between. In DNA form, the CDR3 reads TGTGCCAGCAGCTCAGACAGTGGGGGGAATGAGCAGTTCTTC. Amino acids: CASSSDSGGNEQFF.

J is TRBJ2-1 and V is TRBV19, with 12 bases lining up with TRBD2. V was pared by 4 bases and J by 8 bases, with 6 bases of the junction left unmatched. CDR1 is LNHDA, CDR2 SQIVND, per germline (reference sequence). The CDR3 totals 15 residues. The CDR3 DNA sequence: TGTGCCAGTAGTAAGACTAGCGGGAGCTTGTATGAGCAGTTCTTC. It encodes CASSKTSGSLYEQFF.

This sequence joins TRBV6-6 and TRBJ2-3; the D gene is possibly TRBD1 (7 bases). The ends were cut back, 0 bases at V and 6 bases at J, with 13 bases in the middle. Per germline, CDR1 MNHNY and CDR2 SVGAGI (reference sequence). The CDR3 sequence is 15 residues long. The CDR3 loop reads CASSYSGGRGDTQYF. The CDR3, as DNA: TGTGCCAGCAGTTACTCAGGGGGCCGGGGGGATACGCAGTATTTT.

The chain uses TRBV12-3 or TRBV12-4 and TRBJ1-1; D call uncertain. The CDR3 length is 12 residues. V was pared by 4 bases and J by 8 bases, with 11 bases between. This CDR3 is CASSSPLTEAFF. CDR3 nucleotide sequence: TGTGCCAGCAGTTCCCCTCTCACCGAAGCTTTCTTT.

This clonotype has ten or more counts. The chain links TRBV30 to TRBJ1-5; D remains ambiguous. This CDR3 has 14 amino acids. Trimming took off 2 bases at V and 1 base at J, with 9 bases between the two ends. Germline CDR1 reads GTSNPN; CDR2 reads SVGIG (reference sequence). CDR3 protein: CAWSLGQSNQPQHF. In DNA form, the CDR3 reads TGTGCCTGGAGTCTCGGGCAGAGCAATCAGCCCCAGCATTTT.

In its sample, this clonotype was seen many times. The chain is built from TRBV29-1 and TRBJ2-2; 11 nucleotides match TRBD1. In germline, CDR1 is SQVTM, CDR2 ANQGSEA. The CDR3 contains 16 residues. Trimming cost V 7 bases and J 5 bases; bases outside gene matches: 12. In nucleotides, the CDR3 is TGCAGCGCCCTCGCGCGGACAGGGGGCTGGACCGGGGAGCTGTTTTTT. Residues: CSALARTGGWTGELFF.

The sample holds a few counts of this clonotype. The V call is TRBV4-1, the J call TRBJ2-7, with 10 nucleotides matching TRBD2. The CDR3 is made up of 15 amino acids. Unmatched junction bases numbered 9, after V lost 3 bases and J lost 7 bases. Germline CDR1 is MGHRA and CDR2 is YSYEKL. The CDR3 coding sequence is TGCGCCAGCAGCCATCTAGCGGGGGCTCTCGTTGAGCAGTACTTC. As protein: CASSHLAGALVEQYF.

This clonotype appeared a few times. The chain links TRBV5-6 to TRBJ1-1; D uncertain. Trimming cost V 0 bases and J 2 bases, with 8 bases left between them. CDR1 is SGHDT and CDR2 is YYEEEE in the germline V gene. The CDR3 length is 14 residues. CDR3 sequence reads: CASSLEDTNTEAFF. CDR3 DNA sequence: TGTGCCAGCAGCTTGGAAGACACAAACACTGAAGCTTTCTTT.

This clonotype turned up a few times. This chain uses TRBV12-3 or TRBV12-4 with TRBJ1-1; perhaps TRBD1 as D (5 bases). V was pared by 4 bases and J by 0 bases, with 9 bases between. The CDR3 is made up of 14 amino acids. As DNA, the CDR3 is TGTGCCAGCAGTTCCCAGGGCCTGAACACTGAAGCTTTCTTT. This encodes CASSSQGLNTEAFF.

The chain carries TRBV7-2 and TRBJ2-3; the D gene is possibly TRBD2 (6 bases). The CDR3 has 15 residues. Germline-derived CDR1 and CDR2 are SGHTA and FQGNSA. V dropped 5 bases and J dropped 6 bases, with 18 bases sitting between them. CDR3 bases: TGTGCCAGCAGCGCGTCCGGGACTCGAGGGGATACGCAGTATTTT. Translation: CASSASGTRGDTQYF.

This clonotype was found a few times. The chain joins TRBV4-3 to TRBJ2-1, with 9 bases lining up with TRBD1. The J segment lost 8 bases and the V segment lost 1 base, leaving 6 bases of the junction unmatched. Germline V gene data show CDR1 as LGHNA and CDR2 as YSLEER. CDR3 size: 15 residues. CDR3 coding DNA: TGCGCCAGCAGCCAAGGACAGGGGGAAGCCTATGAGCAGTTCTTC. Encoded protein: CASSQGQGEAYEQFF.

This clonotype was counted between two and nine times. This chain links TRBV12-3 or TRBV12-4 with TRBJ2-1; D remains ambiguous. The V and J ends lost 1 base and 4 bases respectively, with 11 bases between them. There are 15 residues in the CDR3. CDR3 bases: TGTGCCAGCAGTTTAGGAACAATTCGGTACAATGAGCAGTTCTTC. Residues: CASSLGTIRYNEQFF.

This clonotype appeared a few times. The V gene is TRBV29-1, the J gene TRBJ1-1, with D possibly TRBD1 on 6 matching bases. V lost 4 bases to trimming and J lost 3 bases, with 12 bases between them. Germline loops: CDR1 SQVTM, CDR2 ANQGSEA. The CDR3 spans 13 residues. The CDR3 loop is CSVVGGIDTEAFF. The CDR3 DNA reads as TGCAGCGTTGTAGGGGGGATTGACACTGAAGCTTTCTTT.

J is TRBJ2-2 and V is TRBV9; D is perhaps TRBD1 (5 bases). Trimming took off 2 bases at V and 0 bases at J, with 8 bases between the two ends. In germline, CDR1 is SGDLS, CDR2 YYNGEE. The CDR3 runs to 15 residues. The CDR3 nucleotides read TGTGCCAGCAGCGTGATGACAGCGAACACCGGGGAGCTGTTTTTT. This sequence encodes CASSVMTANTGELFF.

This clonotype turned up a few times. The chain couples TRBV9 to TRBJ2-7; D is perhaps TRBD2 (5 bases). CDR1 is SGDLS, CDR2 YYNGEE, per germline. The CDR3 is made up of 15 amino acids. With 0 bases removed from V and 0 bases from J, the gap between germline ends came to 10 bases. CDR3 loop: CASSVAGGFSYEQYF. The CDR3 bases are TGTGCCAGCAGCGTAGCTGGCGGGTTCTCCTACGAGCAGTACTTC.

V usage is TRBV9 and J usage is TRBJ2-7; 7 bases agree with TRBD2. The CDR3 loop spans 16 amino acids. V lost 4 bases, J lost 2 bases, and 12 bases stayed unmatched. Germline values: CDR1 SGDLS, CDR2 YYNGEE. CDR3 amino acids: CASSLTVAGGPYEQYF. CDR3 in DNA: TGTGCCAGCAGCCTGACGGTAGCGGGTGGCCCCTACGAGCAGTACTTC.

V is TRBV29-1 and J is TRBJ2-7; D unresolved. V lost 3 bases and J 0 bases, leaving 15 bases between the germline ends. This CDR3 is built from 15 residues. From germline, CDR1 is SQVTM and CDR2 ANQGSEA. The CDR3 is CSVEGYSLSSYEQYF. Written as DNA, the CDR3 is TGCAGCGTTGAGGGTTACAGCCTGTCCTCCTACGAGCAGTACTTC.

In its sample, this clonotype was seen a few times. DNA of the CDR3: TGCGCCAGCGCTAGCGTAGTGGAGCTGTTTTTT. Translating it yields CASASVVELFF. The J gene is TRBJ2-2, the V gene TRBV23-1; D may be TRBD2 (6 bases). TRBV23-1 is given ORF status, its function remaining uncertain. The ends were cut back, 8 bases at V and 10 bases at J, with 11 bases in the middle. The CDR3 is 11 amino acids.

This clonotype was seen more than once but under ten times. This chain connects TRBV11-2 to TRBJ2-5; D gene uncertain. The CDR3 contains 14 residues. Trimming pared 5 bases from V and 1 base from J, leaving 11 bases between. Germline V gene lookup returns CDR1 SGHAT and CDR2 FQNNGV. The CDR3 reads CASSVGYAQETQYF. The CDR3 DNA is TGTGCCAGCAGCGTAGGGTACGCCCAAGAGACCCAGTACTTC.

This chain connects TRBV5-4 to TRBJ1-1; no firm D call. The germline gives CDR1 SGHNT, CDR2 YYREEE (reference sequence). The CDR3 has 13 amino acids. Trimming removed 4 bases from V and 1 base from J, with 8 bases in between. The CDR3 DNA reads as TGTGCCAGCAGCGCCCAGCAGAACACTGAAGCTTTCTTT. Amino acids: CASSAQQNTEAFF.

This sequence joins TRBV27 and TRBJ2-7; 7 bases align to TRBD1. V was clipped by 5 bases and J by 1 base; unmatched bases: 14. The CDR3 runs 17 residues. Germline assignment: CDR1 MNHEY and CDR2 SMNVEV (reference sequence). The CDR3 reads CASSPQLGTEKSYEQYF. The CDR3, as DNA: TGTGCCAGCAGTCCACAACTCGGGACAGAAAAATCCTACGAGCAGTACTTC.

This chain links TRBV3-1 with TRBJ2-3; 10 bases are shared with TRBD2. The CDR3 runs to 19 residues. Trimming took 4 bases from V and 2 from J; bases not matched to a gene: 15. Germline CDR1 LGHDT, CDR2 YNNKEL (reference sequence). The CDR3 here is CASSPAAGGPNIFTDTQYF. CDR3 DNA sequence: TGTGCCAGCAGCCCAGCAGCGGGGGGGCCGAACATCTTCACAGATACGCAGTATTTT.

This clonotype was observed a handful of times. The chain carries TRBV9 and TRBJ2-2; 11 positions agree with TRBD2. The germline V gene encodes CDR1 SGDLS and CDR2 YYNGEE. J lost 5 bases, V lost 0 bases, and 9 bases had no gene match. CDR3 length equals 18 residues. CDR3 sequence reads: CASSVALTSGRGTGELFF. The CDR3, as DNA: TGTGCCAGCAGCGTAGCCTTAACTAGCGGGAGAGGTACCGGGGAGCTGTTTTTT.

This chain connects TRBV29-1 to TRBJ2-3; 11 positions agree with TRBD2. Per germline, CDR1 SQVTM and CDR2 ANQGSEA. V lost 3 bases, J lost 7 bases, and 9 bases stayed unmatched. This CDR3 comprises 15 residues. In DNA, the CDR3 is TGCAGCGTTGATGAAGTGGGGACTAGCGGCAATACGCAGTATTTT. Protein product: CSVDEVGTSGNTQYF.